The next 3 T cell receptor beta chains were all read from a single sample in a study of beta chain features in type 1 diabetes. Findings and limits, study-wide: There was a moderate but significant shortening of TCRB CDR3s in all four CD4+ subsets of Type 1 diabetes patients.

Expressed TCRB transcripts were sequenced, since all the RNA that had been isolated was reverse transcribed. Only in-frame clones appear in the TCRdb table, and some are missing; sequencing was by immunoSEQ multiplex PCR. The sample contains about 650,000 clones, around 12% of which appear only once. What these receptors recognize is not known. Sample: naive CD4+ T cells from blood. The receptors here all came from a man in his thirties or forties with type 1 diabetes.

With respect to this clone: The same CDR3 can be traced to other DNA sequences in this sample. CDR3: CASSAYNSPLHF. CDR3 in DNA: TGTGCCAGCTCGGCCTATAATTCACCCCTCCACTTT. This chain uses TRBV7-2 with TRBJ1-6, with D uncertain. V lost 8 bases to trimming and J lost 2 bases, with 4 bases between them. Germline V CDR1 and CDR2: SGHTA, FQGNSA. CDR3 length: 12 amino acids.

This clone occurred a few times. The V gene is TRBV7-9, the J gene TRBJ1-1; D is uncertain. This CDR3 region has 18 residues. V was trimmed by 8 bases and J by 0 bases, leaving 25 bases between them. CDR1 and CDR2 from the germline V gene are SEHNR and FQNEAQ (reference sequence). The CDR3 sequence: CASAAMGAGSRMNTEAFF. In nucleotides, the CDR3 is TGTGCCAGCGCAGCTATGGGCGCCGGGAGTCGGATGAACACTGAAGCTTTCTTT.

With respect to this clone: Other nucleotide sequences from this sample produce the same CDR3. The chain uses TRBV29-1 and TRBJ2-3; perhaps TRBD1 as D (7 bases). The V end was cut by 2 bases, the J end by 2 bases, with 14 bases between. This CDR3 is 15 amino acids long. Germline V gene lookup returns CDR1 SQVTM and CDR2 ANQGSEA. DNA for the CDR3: TGCAGCGTTGAATGGAGGGGGCGGGTCACAGATACGCAGTATTTT. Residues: CSVEWRGRVTDTQYF.